Given below is one TCR beta chain in context. Antigen: not known. cDNA prepared by RNA extraction and subsequent reverse transcription served as the template for sequencing. Assay: immunoSEQ multiplex PCR; the TCRdb copy retains only in-frame clones and omits some. Among some 100,000 clones, 44% were seen once, and the ten largest hold around 20%. Germline V gene lookup returns CDR1 SQVTM and CDR2 ANQGSEA. The CDR3 sequence is 14 residues long. Trimming left V 3 bases short and J 1 base short, with 9 bases between. This sample is drawn from a study of CD8+ T cells in alopecia areata. At the level of the study: For the treated group, dosing was oral tofacitinib at 5 to 10 mg twice daily.

Study-wide results and caveats: It was less clear whether patients shared TCRs than it was in mice, possibly because of HLA.

Documented treatment: oral pan-JAK inhibitor, 5-10 mg twice daily. This TCR came from a human donor with alopecia areata. This chain joins TRBV29-1 and TRBJ2-2; no firm D call. Sequenced material: CD8+ T cells sorted from blood, taken at week 24, from a patient treated with tofacitinib. CDR3 bases: TGCAGCGTTGAGAAGCGACTGAACACCGGGGAGCTGTTTTTT. Amino acid sequence: CSVEKRLNTGELFF.